This TCR beta chain was sequenced for a study of blood T cell repertoires in COVID-19. Measured with immunoSEQ multiplex PCR; TCRdb has only the in-frame clones, and not every one. The sample holds tens of thousands of clones; approximately 80% are singletons and the top ten take around 9%. Looked up from germline, CDR1 is SGHRS and CDR2 is YFSETQ. This CDR3 comprises 14 residues. V shed 7 bases and J shed 4 bases, with 14 bases lying between them. The sample was peripheral blood. This chain connects TRBV5-1 to TRBJ1-4; weak D call: TRBD1 (5 bases). The source is a human donor in a cohort sampled during active COVID-19. CDR3 sequence reads: CASALGTDNEKLFF. CDR3 DNA: TGCGCCAGCGCCCTCGGGACTGATAATGAAAAACTGTTTTTT. Full variable domain (remainder filled in from reference TRBV5-1 and TRBJ1-4): KAGVTQTPRYLIKTRGQQVTLSCSPISGHRSVSWYQQTPGQGLQFLFEYFSETQRNKGNFPGRFSGRQFSNSRSEMNVSTLELGDSALYLCASALGTDNEKLFFGSGTQLSVL.